Below, 7 T cell receptor beta chains from the same sample are listed, as sequenced in a study of beta chain features in type 1 diabetes. Reverse transcription of all isolated RNA meant that expressed TCRB transcripts were sequenced. Clones were sequenced by immunoSEQ multiplex PCR, and TCRdb holds only the in-frame ones, with some missing. The data hold 130,000 or so clones, with roughly 9.3% observed a single time. Sequencing input: central memory CD4+ T cells from blood. The receptors stem from a woman in her thirties or forties in good health.

The chain has TRBV7-2 and TRBJ1-4, with a possible D match to TRBD1 (5 bases). The germline gives CDR1 SGHTA, CDR2 FQGNSA. CDR3 length: 13 residues. V shed 3 bases and J shed 13 bases, with 15 bases lying between them. Here the CDR3 reads CASSFWLQGLLFF. As DNA, the CDR3 is TGTGCCAGCAGCTTTTGGTTGCAGGGACTACTGTTTTTT. The variable domain in full, completed from reference TRBV7-2 and TRBJ1-4, reads GAGVSQSPSNKVTEKGKDVELRCDPISGHTALYWYRQSLGQGLEFLIYFQGNSAPDKSGLPSDRFSAERTGGSVSTLTIQRTQQEDSAVYLCASSFWLQGLLFFGSGTQLSVL.

This chain links TRBV29-1 with TRBJ2-3; 9 bases match TRBD1. The CDR3 consists of 16 residues. V lost 1 base, J lost 3 bases, and 8 bases stayed unmatched. Germline V gives CDR1 SQVTM, CDR2 ANQGSEA. This CDR3 reads CSVEATPGQGTDTQYF. For the CDR3, the DNA is TGCAGCGTTGAAGCAACACCGGGACAGGGTACAGATACGCAGTATTTT.

The chain links TRBV4-1 to TRBJ1-1; D possibly corresponds to TRBD1 (6 bases). From germline, CDR1 is MGHRA and CDR2 YSYEKL. Trimming stripped 6 bases from V and 1 base from J, with 12 bases between. The CDR3 length is 14 residues. The CDR3 here is CASRNRASNTEAFF. The CDR3, as DNA: TGCGCCAGCAGAAACAGGGCCTCGAACACTGAAGCTTTCTTT.

For the CDR3, the DNA is TGTGCCAGCATGCTTGGGGGGAATTCACCCCTCCACTTT. Its protein is CASMLGGNSPLHF. The chain employs TRBV6-1 and TRBJ1-6; a weak D match, TRBD1 (5 bases). This CDR3 is built from 13 residues. With 7 bases removed from V and 7 bases from J, the gap between germline ends came to 11 bases. Germline V gene sequence: CDR1 MNHNS, CDR2 SASEGT.

This clone has more than one count but fewer than ten. The V and J genes are TRBV18 and TRBJ2-2, with TRBD1 matching 9 bases. V was clipped by 4 bases and J by 2 bases; unmatched bases: 5. The CDR3 is 16 amino acids. Looked up from germline, CDR1 is KGHSH and CDR2 is LQKENI. The CDR3 region is CASSQDRGSNTGELFF. In nucleotides, the CDR3 is TGTGCCAGCTCACAGGACAGGGGCTCCAACACCGGGGAGCTGTTTTTT.

This clone was detected only a few times. V is TRBV7-9 and J is TRBJ2-7; D unclear. Trimming left V 5 bases short and J 1 base short, with 12 bases between. This CDR3 has 14 amino acids. Germline loops: CDR1 SEHNR, CDR2 FQNEAQ (reference sequence). The DNA of the CDR3 is TGTGCCAGCAGCCCCTTGGCTAGTTCCTACGAGCAGTACTTC. It is translated as CASSPLASSYEQYF. Full variable domain (rest looked up from reference TRBV7-9 and TRBJ2-7): DTGVSQNPRHKITKRGQNVTFRCDPISEHNRLYWYRQTLGQGPEFLTYFQNEAQLEKSRLLSDRFSAERPKGSFSTLEIQRTEQGDSAMYLCASSPLASSYEQYFGPGTRLTVT.

The chain uses TRBV9 and TRBJ1-1; D might be TRBD1 (5 bases). V lost 0 bases and J 5 bases, leaving 14 bases between the germline ends. The CDR3 runs 15 residues. Germline CDR1 and CDR2: SGDLS and YYNGEE. CDR3 amino acids: CASSVASGGVTEAFF. CDR3 in DNA: TGTGCCAGCAGCGTAGCCTCGGGAGGGGTTACTGAAGCTTTCTTT.